This T cell receptor beta chain was observed in a study of blood T cell repertoires in COVID-19. Study summary: The United States, Italy and Spain supplied acute and convalescent COVID-19 samples. Nucleic acid was either cDNA or gDNA, and it came from T cells, B-cell-depleted T cells, or PBMCs.

A single count supports this clone. The assay was immunoSEQ multiplex PCR, and TCRdb's table has in-frame clones only and misses some. The sample holds some 200,000 clones, 88% seen once. CDR1 SEHNR and CDR2 FQNEAQ come from the germline V gene (reference sequence). This CDR3 spans 17 amino acids. Trimming removed 3 bases from V and 5 bases from J; junction bases left unmatched: 7. This sequence joins TRBV7-9 and TRBJ2-5, with 15 bases matching TRBD2. The source material was peripheral blood. This sequence originates from a man aged 35 to 55 with active or convalescent COVID-19. The CDR3 coding sequence is TGTGCCAGCAGCTTCGGACTAGCGGGGGGGCCTAGGGAGACCCAGTACTTC. The encoded protein is CASSFGLAGGPRETQYF.